The 2 T cell receptor beta chains in this list originate from one sample, sequenced in a study of T-cell memory formation after mild COVID-19. TCRdb re-called the 5' RACE reads with MiXCR, one entry per CDR3 protein. This table holds some 320,000 distinct CDR3 sequences, 13% to 15% found once. Sequenced material: PBMCs or a T cell subset sorted from them (not recorded which). The source of these receptors is a man younger than 35 who had mild COVID-19 (a few samples of this study predate the infection). Cell type and time point are not known.

This clonotype was recorded a few times. The chain combines TRBV7-9 with TRBJ2-3; D possibly corresponds to TRBD2 (5 bases). The CDR3 consists of 14 residues. Deletions cut 8 bases from V and 5 bases from J, with 17 bases between. The germline V gene encodes CDR1 SEHNR and CDR2 FQNEAQ (reference sequence). CDR3 sequence (DNA): TGTGCCAGCCCACCACCTCGGGGTGGAGATACGCAGTATTTT. It codes for CASPPPRGGDTQYF.

There are a few counts of this clonotype. The chain carries TRBV12-3 or TRBV12-4 and TRBJ2-5; no firm D call. Trimming left V 4 bases short and J 7 bases short, with 10 bases between. The CDR3 has 12 amino acids. For the CDR3, the DNA is TGTGCCAGCAGTTCCCCGTCCGGGACCCAGTACTTC. The encoded protein is CASSSPSGTQYF.